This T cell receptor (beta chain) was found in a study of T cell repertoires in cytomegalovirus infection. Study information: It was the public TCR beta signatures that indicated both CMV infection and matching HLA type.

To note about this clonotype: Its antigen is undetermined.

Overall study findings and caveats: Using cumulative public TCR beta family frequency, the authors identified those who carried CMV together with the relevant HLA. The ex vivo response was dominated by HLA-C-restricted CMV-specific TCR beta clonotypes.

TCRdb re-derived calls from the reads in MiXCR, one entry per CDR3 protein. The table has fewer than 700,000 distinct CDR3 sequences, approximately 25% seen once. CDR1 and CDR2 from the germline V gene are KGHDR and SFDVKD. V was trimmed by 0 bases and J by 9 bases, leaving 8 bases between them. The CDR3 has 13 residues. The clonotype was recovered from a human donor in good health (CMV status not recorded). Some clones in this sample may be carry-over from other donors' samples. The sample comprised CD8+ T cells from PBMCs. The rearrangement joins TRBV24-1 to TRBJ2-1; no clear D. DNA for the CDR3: TGTGCCACCAGTGATTTGCTCAGGTCTGAGCAGTTCTTC. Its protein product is CATSDLLRSEQFF.